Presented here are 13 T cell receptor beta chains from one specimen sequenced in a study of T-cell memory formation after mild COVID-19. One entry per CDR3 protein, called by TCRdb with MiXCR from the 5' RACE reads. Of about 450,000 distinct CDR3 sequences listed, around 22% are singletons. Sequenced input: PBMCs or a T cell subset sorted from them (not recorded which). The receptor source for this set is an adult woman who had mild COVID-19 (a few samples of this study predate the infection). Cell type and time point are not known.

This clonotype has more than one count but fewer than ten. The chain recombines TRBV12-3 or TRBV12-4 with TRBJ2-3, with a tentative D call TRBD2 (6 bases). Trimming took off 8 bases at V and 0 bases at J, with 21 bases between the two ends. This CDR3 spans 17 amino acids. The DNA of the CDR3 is TGTGCCAGCGCCCCGTGGAGCGGAGGGGCTAGCACAGATACGCAGTATTTT. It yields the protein CASAPWSGGASTDTQYF.

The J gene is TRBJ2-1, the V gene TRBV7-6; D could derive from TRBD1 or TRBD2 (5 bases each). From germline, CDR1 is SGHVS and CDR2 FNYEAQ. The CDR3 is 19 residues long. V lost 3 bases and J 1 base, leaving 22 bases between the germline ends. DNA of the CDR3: TGTGCCAGCAGCTTCACTCCCCCGGCTAGCTCAGGGTCCTACAATGAGCAGTTCTTC. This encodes CASSFTPPASSGSYNEQFF.

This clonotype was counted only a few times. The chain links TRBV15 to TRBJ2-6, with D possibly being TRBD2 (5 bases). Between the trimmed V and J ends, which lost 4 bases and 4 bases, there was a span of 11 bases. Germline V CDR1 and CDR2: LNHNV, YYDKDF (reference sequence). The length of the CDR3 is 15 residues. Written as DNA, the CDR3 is TGTGCCACCAGCACGGCTAGCTCCGGGGCCAACGTCCTGACTTTC. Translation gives CATSTASSGANVLTF.

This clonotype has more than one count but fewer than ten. CDR3 in DNA: TGTGCCAGCAGCTTAGCAGCGGGGGGGCCCGATGAGCAGTTCTTC. Its protein product is CASSLAAGGPDEQFF. The J gene is TRBJ2-1, the V gene TRBV7-9; 10 positions match TRBD2. CDR1 and CDR2 (germline): SEHNR, FQNEAQ (reference sequence). The length of the CDR3 is 15 residues. V was clipped by 0 bases and J by 8 bases; unmatched bases: 4.

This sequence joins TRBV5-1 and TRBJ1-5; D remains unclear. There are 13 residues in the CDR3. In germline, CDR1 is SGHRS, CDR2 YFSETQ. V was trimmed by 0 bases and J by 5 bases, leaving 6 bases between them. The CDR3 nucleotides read TGCGCCAGCAGCTTGGAGGGTTATCAGCCCCAGCATTTT. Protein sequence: CASSLEGYQPQHF. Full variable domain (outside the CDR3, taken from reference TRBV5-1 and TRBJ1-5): KAGVTQTPRYLIKTRGQQVTLSCSPISGHRSVSWYQQTPGQGLQFLFEYFSETQRNKGNFPGRFSGRQFSNSRSEMNVSTLELGDSALYLCASSLEGYQPQHFGDGTRLSIL.

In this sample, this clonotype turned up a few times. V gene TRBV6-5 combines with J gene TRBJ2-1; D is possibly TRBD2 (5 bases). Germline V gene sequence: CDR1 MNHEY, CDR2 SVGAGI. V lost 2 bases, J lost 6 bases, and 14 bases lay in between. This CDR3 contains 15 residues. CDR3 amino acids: CASSYDGGGTNEQFF. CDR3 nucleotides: TGTGCCAGCAGTTACGATGGCGGAGGCACCAATGAGCAGTTCTTC.

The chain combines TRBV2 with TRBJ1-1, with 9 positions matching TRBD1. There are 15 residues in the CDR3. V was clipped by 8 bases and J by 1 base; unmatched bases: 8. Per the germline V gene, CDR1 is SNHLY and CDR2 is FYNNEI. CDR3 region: CASRRRTGANTEAFF. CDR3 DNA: TGTGCCAGCCGGCGGCGGACAGGGGCGAACACTGAAGCTTTCTTT. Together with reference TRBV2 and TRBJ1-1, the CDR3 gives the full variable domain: EPEVTQTPSHQVTQMGQEVILRCVPISNHLYFYWYRQILGQKVEFLVSFYNNEISEKSEIFDDQFSVERPDGSNFTLKIRSTKLEDSAMYFCASRRRTGANTEAFFGQGTRLTVV.

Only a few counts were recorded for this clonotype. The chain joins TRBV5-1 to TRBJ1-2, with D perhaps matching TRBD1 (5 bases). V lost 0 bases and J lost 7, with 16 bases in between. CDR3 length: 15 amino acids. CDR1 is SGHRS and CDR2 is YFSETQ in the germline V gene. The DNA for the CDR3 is TGCGCCAGCAGCTTGGGGGCCCAGGGATCTGCTGGCTACACCTTC. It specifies CASSLGAQGSAGYTF.

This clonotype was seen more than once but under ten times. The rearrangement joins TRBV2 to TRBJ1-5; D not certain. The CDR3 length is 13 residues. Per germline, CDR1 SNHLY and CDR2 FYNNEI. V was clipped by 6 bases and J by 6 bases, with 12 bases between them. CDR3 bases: TGTGCCAGCAGACATGTAGAAAGTCAGCCCCAGCATTTT. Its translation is CASRHVESQPQHF.

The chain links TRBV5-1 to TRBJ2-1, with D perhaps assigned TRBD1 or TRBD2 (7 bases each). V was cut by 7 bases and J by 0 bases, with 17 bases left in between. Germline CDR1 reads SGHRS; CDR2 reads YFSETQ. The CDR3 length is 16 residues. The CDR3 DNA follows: TGCGCCAGCTCCAGGGGGGGGTCGAGCTCCTACAATGAGCAGTTCTTC. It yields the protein CASSRGGSSSYNEQFF. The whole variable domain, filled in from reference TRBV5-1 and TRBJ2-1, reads KAGVTQTPRYLIKTRGQQVTLSCSPISGHRSVSWYQQTPGQGLQFLFEYFSETQRNKGNFPGRFSGRQFSNSRSEMNVSTLELGDSALYLCASSRGGSSSYNEQFFGPGTRLTVL.

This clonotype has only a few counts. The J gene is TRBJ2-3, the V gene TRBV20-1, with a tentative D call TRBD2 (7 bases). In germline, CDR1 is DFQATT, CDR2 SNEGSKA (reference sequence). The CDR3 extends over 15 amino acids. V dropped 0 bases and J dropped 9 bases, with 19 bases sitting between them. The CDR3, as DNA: TGCAGTGCTAGAGAGAGGGGGGGCCCCTTTTCCACGCAGTATTTT. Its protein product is CSARERGGPFSTQYF.

The CDR3 sequence is CSAPQGRGQPQHF. CDR3 coding DNA: TGCAGTGCACCCCAGGGGAGAGGGCAGCCCCAGCATTTT. The V gene is TRBV20-1, the J gene TRBJ1-5; tentatively, D is TRBD1 (6 bases). V dropped 6 bases and J dropped 7 bases, with 16 bases sitting between them. The CDR3 spans 13 residues. The germline V gene has CDR1 DFQATT and CDR2 SNEGSKA (reference sequence).

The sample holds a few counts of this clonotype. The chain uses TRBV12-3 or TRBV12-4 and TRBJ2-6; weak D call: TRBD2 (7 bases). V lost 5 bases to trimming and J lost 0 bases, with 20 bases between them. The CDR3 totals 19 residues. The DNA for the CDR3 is TGTGCCAGCAGTCAGGTGGGAGGGGGGCAACCCTCTGGGGCCAACGTCCTGACTTTC. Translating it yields CASSQVGGGQPSGANVLTF.